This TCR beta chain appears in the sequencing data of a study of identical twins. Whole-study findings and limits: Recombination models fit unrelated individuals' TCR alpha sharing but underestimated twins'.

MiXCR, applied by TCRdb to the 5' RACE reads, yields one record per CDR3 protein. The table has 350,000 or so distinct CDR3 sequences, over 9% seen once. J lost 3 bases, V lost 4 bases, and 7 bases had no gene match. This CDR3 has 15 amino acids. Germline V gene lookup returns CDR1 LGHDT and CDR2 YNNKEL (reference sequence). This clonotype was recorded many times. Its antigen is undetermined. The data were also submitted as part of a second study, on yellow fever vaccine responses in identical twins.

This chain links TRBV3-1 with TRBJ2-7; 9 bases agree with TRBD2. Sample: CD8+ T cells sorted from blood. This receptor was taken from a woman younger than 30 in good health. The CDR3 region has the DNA TGTGCCAGCAGCCCCCGGACTAGCGTCGTCTACGAGCAGTACTTC. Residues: CASSPRTSVVYEQYF.